The 5 T cell receptor beta chains below come from one sample, sequenced in a study of long-term antiretroviral therapy in people with HIV. Researchers report immunoSEQ v3.0 was run at survey level. The data were produced by immunoSEQ multiplex PCR, yet TCRdb's version contains in-frame clones alone and is incomplete. The repertoire has almost 30,000 clones, 75% to 90% of them found once; the top ten carry approximately 8.3%. This specimen was unsorted PBMCs, taken 3.2 years before starting antiretroviral therapy. The receptors derive from a man aged 45-65 years with HIV.

This chain links TRBV5-4 with TRBJ2-1; no reliable D call. The CDR3 is made up of 13 amino acids. Trimming took off 2 bases at V and 3 bases at J, with 6 bases between the two ends. Looked up from germline, CDR1 is SGHNT and CDR2 is YYREEE (reference sequence). The CDR3 loop reads CASSFPHYNEQFF. For the CDR3, the DNA is TGTGCCAGCAGCTTTCCCCACTACAATGAGCAGTTCTTC. The full variable domain, with the rest looked up from reference TRBV5-4 and TRBJ2-1, is ETGVTQSPTHLIKTRGQQVTLRCSSQSGHNTVSWYQQALGQGPQFIFQYYREEENGRGNFPPRFSGLQFPNYSSELNVNALELDDSALYLCASSFPHYNEQFFGPGTRLTVL.

The chain employs TRBV7-9 and TRBJ1-3; D gene ambiguous. The CDR3 length is 15 residues. Germline CDR1 SEHNR, CDR2 FQNEAQ (reference sequence). V shed 3 bases and J shed 4 bases, with 13 bases lying between them. The CDR3 is CASSFRQFSGNTIYF. For the CDR3, the DNA is TGTGCCAGCAGCTTCCGGCAGTTCTCCGGAAACACCATATATTTT.

The J gene is TRBJ1-1, the V gene TRBV20-1; D gene unclear. This CDR3 contains 11 residues. Germline CDR1 DFQATT, CDR2 SNEGSKA (reference sequence). V was shortened by 5 bases and J by 4 bases, with 8 bases between the two germline ends. CDR3 in amino acids: CSAFDLTEAFF. The DNA for the CDR3 is TGCAGTGCTTTTGACCTCACTGAAGCTTTCTTT.

This clone is a singleton in its sample. The genes are TRBV19 and TRBJ1-1; D possibly corresponds to TRBD1 (5 bases). Germline V CDR1 and CDR2: LNHDA, SQIVND (reference sequence). The CDR3 covers 13 residues. Trimming removed 6 bases from V and 3 bases from J, with 11 bases in between. This CDR3 is CASRTTRDTEAFF. In nucleotides, the CDR3 is TGTGCCAGTAGAACAACCAGGGACACTGAAGCTTTCTTT.

This clone was recorded once. The rearrangement uses TRBV6-5 and TRBJ2-2; D is uncertain. This CDR3 is built from 15 residues. Germline loops: CDR1 MNHEY, CDR2 SVGAGI. Trimming took off 5 bases at V and 0 bases at J, with 10 bases between the two ends. The DNA for the CDR3 is TGTGCCAGCAGTAAATCTGGGCCGAACACCGGGGAGCTGTTTTTT. This gives the protein CASSKSGPNTGELFF.